The T cell receptor (beta chain) described here comes from a study of T cells in Graves' hyperthyroidism and ophthalmopathy. In the study overall: Blood from the periphery was taken at initial diagnosis, before any treatment.

The CDR3 is made up of 15 amino acids. The germline V and J ends were trimmed by 5 bases and 6 bases, with 20 bases remaining between them. Germline values: CDR1 SGHTA, CDR2 FQGNSA. For Graves' hyperthyroidism to be stable, ophthalmopathy could not progress within 18 months. Amplification yielded TCR beta CDR3 regions, with RNA transcripts as the source. The primer set for the first-round RT-PCR of the TCR CDR3 was HTBI. TCRdb re-derived calls from the multiplex PCR reads in MiXCR, one entry per CDR3 protein. The sample holds about 740,000 distinct CDR3 sequences; approximately 14% are singletons and the top ten take about a tenth. This clonotype was seen a handful of times. Its specificity is not known. Findings and limits, study-wide: With a median lead of approximately six months before onset, the model predicted ophthalmopathy. Blood also held most thyroid clonotypes expanded beyond 0.001.

J is TRBJ2-7 and V is TRBV7-2; D call uncertain. Sequences were obtained from blood. This TCR came from a woman between 18 and 29 years old with Graves' hyperthyroidism. The CDR3 DNA reads TGTGCCAGCAGCCGATACGAGCCCGGAAGGCCCGAGCAGTACTTC. It specifies CASSRYEPGRPEQYF.